These 25 T cell receptor beta chains originate from one sample sequenced in a study of T cell responses to AZD1222 COVID-19 vaccine. The method was immunoSEQ multiplex PCR; TCRdb's version includes in-frame clones alone and lacks a portion of them. This table has 100,000 or so clones, about four fifths appearing once. Material: peripheral blood, obtained on day 0 of AZD1222 vaccination. The receptors originated from an adult in good health.

The V gene is TRBV6-2 or TRBV6-3, the J gene TRBJ2-5; D remains ambiguous. V was shortened by 6 bases and J by 3 bases, with 5 bases between the two germline ends. Germline V gene data show CDR1 as MNHEY and CDR2 as SVGEGT. This CDR3 contains 11 residues. CDR3 in amino acids: CASSIKETQYF. DNA for the CDR3: TGTGCCAGCAGCATTAAAGAGACCCAGTACTTC.

The rearrangement joins TRBV3-1 (or the pseudogene TRBV3-2) to TRBJ2-1; 7 nucleotides line up with TRBD2. The CDR3 totals 15 residues. Germline-derived CDR1 and CDR2 are LGHDT and YNNKEL (reference sequence). The trim removed 0 bases at V and 3 bases at J, leaving 2 bases unmatched. CDR3 DNA: TGTGCCAGCAGCCAAGAAGGACTAGTCTACAATGAGCAGTTCTTC. As protein: CASSQEGLVYNEQFF.

The chain employs TRBV11-3 and TRBJ1-2; D is ambiguous. The ends were cut back, 4 bases at V and 6 bases at J, with 18 bases in the middle. CDR3 size: 15 residues. CDR1 and CDR2 from the germline V gene are SGHNT and YENEEA. This chain's CDR3 is CASSSTVVYPNGYTF. The DNA for the CDR3 is TGTGCCAGCAGCTCAACGGTAGTCTACCCAAATGGCTACACCTTC.

The gene calls are TRBV19 and TRBJ1-1, with D perhaps matching TRBD1 (6 bases). The CDR3 contains 14 residues. CDR1 and CDR2 from the germline V gene are LNHDA and SQIVND (reference sequence). Trimming stripped 5 bases from V and 2 bases from J, with 12 bases between. This chain's CDR3 is CASSVQQGNTEAFF. The CDR3 DNA reads TGTGCCAGTAGTGTACAACAGGGAAACACTGAAGCTTTCTTT.

This sequence joins TRBV28 and TRBJ1-2; D is perhaps TRBD1 (5 bases). Trimming pared 4 bases from V and 6 bases from J, leaving 15 bases between. This CDR3 has 14 residues. Germline CDR1 MDHEN, CDR2 SYDVKM. DNA for the CDR3: TGTGCCAGCAGTTCAGGCGGGGCCTGGGATGGCTACACCTTC. It specifies CASSSGGAWDGYTF.

CDR3 in amino acids: CASSFHGQGNYGYTF. The DNA for the CDR3 is TGTGCCAGCAGTTTTCATGGACAGGGGAACTATGGCTACACCTTC. V gene TRBV27 combines with J gene TRBJ1-2; 9 bases fit TRBD1. The V gene end was trimmed by 3 bases and the J gene end by 2 bases; junction bases not matched to a gene: 4. The CDR3 is made up of 15 amino acids. Germline V gives CDR1 MNHEY, CDR2 SMNVEV (reference sequence).

The DNA for the CDR3 is TGCGCCAGCAGCCAAGATTCGGGGGGGACCTACAATGAGCAGTTCTTC. Translation gives CASSQDSGGTYNEQFF. The chain combines TRBV4-3 with TRBJ2-1, with TRBD2 matching 8 bases. CDR1 is LGHNA, CDR2 YSLEER, per germline. This CDR3 spans 16 amino acids. V lost 0 bases and J lost 2; bases outside the gene matches: 3.

This clone was observed a few times. The J gene is TRBJ2-3, the V gene TRBV18; no firm D call. In germline, CDR1 is KGHSH, CDR2 LQKENI. V lost 9 bases to trimming and J lost 2 bases, with 6 bases between them. The length of the CDR3 is 11 residues. CDR3 residues: CASLITDTQYF. CDR3 nucleotide sequence: TGTGCCAGTTTGATCACAGATACGCAGTATTTT.

CDR3 sequence reads: CASSYSQRANYGYTF. For the CDR3, the DNA is TGTGCCAGCAGTTACTCCCAGAGAGCTAACTATGGCTACACCTTC. The chain links TRBV6-5 to TRBJ1-2; no definite D call. Trimming shortened V by 0 bases and J by 0 bases, and 8 bases separated the two germline ends. CDR1 and CDR2 (germline): MNHEY, SVGAGI. The CDR3 loop spans 15 amino acids.

V usage is TRBV11-3 and J usage is TRBJ2-1, with 7 bases identical to TRBD2. The J segment lost 1 base and the V segment lost 4 bases, leaving 1 base of the junction unmatched. The CDR3 is 14 amino acids. From germline, CDR1 is SGHNT and CDR2 YENEEA. This chain's CDR3 is CASSSGRSYNEQFF. The CDR3 DNA sequence: TGTGCCAGCAGCTCCGGGAGGTCCTACAATGAGCAGTTCTTC. The full variable domain, its missing parts supplied by reference TRBV11-3 and TRBJ2-1, is EAGVVQSPRYKIIEKKQPVAFWCNPISGHNTLYWYLQNLGQGPELLIRYENEEAVDDSQLPKDRFSAERLKGVDSTLKIQPAELGDSAVYLCASSSGRSYNEQFFGPGTRLTVL.

The chain combines TRBV7-8 with TRBJ2-3; unclear D gene. CDR1 and CDR2 (germline): SGHVS, FQNEAQ. The V gene lost 1 base and the J gene lost 0 bases, with 8 bases spanning the gap. The CDR3 extends over 15 amino acids. CDR3 sequence (DNA): TGTGCCAGCAGCTTAGTCCTAACTAGCACAGATACGCAGTATTTT. This sequence encodes CASSLVLTSTDTQYF.

Turning to this clone: This sample includes further DNA sequences coding for the same CDR3. V gene TRBV5-1 combines with J gene TRBJ1-1; weak D call: TRBD1 (5 bases). Germline-derived CDR1 and CDR2 are SGHRS and YFSETQ. V shed 2 bases and J shed 1 base, with 6 bases lying between them. This CDR3 is 13 amino acids long. CDR3 residues: CASSFQGNTEAFF. CDR3 DNA sequence: TGCGCCAGCAGCTTTCAGGGGAACACTGAAGCTTTCTTT.

This sequence joins TRBV9 and TRBJ2-1; D is uncertain. This CDR3 is 13 amino acids long. Germline V CDR1 and CDR2: SGDLS, YYNGEE. Deletions cut 0 bases from V and 4 bases from J, with 5 bases between. DNA of the CDR3: TGTGCCAGCAGCGTAGCCCTATACAATGAGCAGTTCTTC. As protein: CASSVALYNEQFF. Combining the CDR3 with reference TRBV9 and TRBJ2-1 gives the whole variable domain DSGVTQTPKHLITATGQRVTLRCSPRSGDLSVYWYQQSLDQGLQFLIQYYNGEERAKGNILERFSAQQFPDLHSELNLSSLELGDSALYFCASSVALYNEQFFGPGTRLTVL.

Only a few counts were recorded for this clone. CDR3 coding DNA: TGCAGCGTTGACCAGGGTTCCTATGGCTACACCTTC. It is translated as CSVDQGSYGYTF. V and J are TRBV29-1 and TRBJ1-2, with D tentatively TRBD1 (5 bases). V was pared by 3 bases and J by 4 bases, with 9 bases between. Germline V lookup: CDR1 SQVTM, CDR2 ANQGSEA. CDR3 length: 12 residues.

This clone was recorded only once. The chain combines TRBV19 with TRBJ2-1, with 8 bases fitting TRBD2. Trimming removed 4 bases from V and 7 bases from J; junction bases left unmatched: 9. The CDR3 totals 15 residues. Per the germline V gene, CDR1 is LNHDA and CDR2 is SQIVND (reference sequence). CDR3 amino acids: CASSKMVAGSNEQFF. CDR3 DNA: TGTGCCAGTAGTAAAATGGTAGCGGGGTCTAATGAGCAGTTCTTC.

This clone was observed a handful of times. The chain links TRBV7-9 to TRBJ1-2, with D possibly TRBD1 on 5 matching bases. V shed 1 base and J shed 4 bases, with 13 bases lying between them. This CDR3 region has 15 residues. Germline CDR1 reads SEHNR; CDR2 reads FQNEAQ (reference sequence). This CDR3 is CASSLGSGDRYGYTF. CDR3 coding DNA: TGTGCCAGCAGCTTAGGCTCGGGGGACCGCTATGGCTACACCTTC.

V gene TRBV3-1 (or the pseudogene TRBV3-2) combines with J gene TRBJ1-5, with 7 bases aligning to TRBD1. The trim removed 1 base at V and 3 bases at J, leaving 6 bases unmatched. The CDR3 is 16 residues long. From germline, CDR1 is LGHDT and CDR2 YNNKEL (reference sequence). CDR3 amino acids: CASSQGGGLNNQPQHF. In DNA form, the CDR3 reads TGTGCCAGCAGCCAAGGAGGGGGCCTTAACAATCAGCCCCAGCATTTT.

This clone was detected once. The chain joins TRBV2 to TRBJ2-5; a weak D match, TRBD1 (5 bases). V was shortened by 7 bases and J by 0 bases, with 12 bases between the two germline ends. Germline V CDR1 and CDR2: SNHLY, FYNNEI. This CDR3 is 14 amino acids long. The CDR3 DNA sequence: TGTGCCAGCAAAATCCGACAGTACCAAGAGACCCAGTACTTC. The encoded protein is CASKIRQYQETQYF.

The J gene is TRBJ2-7, the V gene TRBV4-3; D is unresolved. The CDR3 is 13 amino acids. V was clipped by 4 bases and J by 4 bases, with 11 bases between them. The germline V gene encodes CDR1 LGHNA and CDR2 YSLEER. CDR3 residues: CASSRDLPYEQYV. For the CDR3, the DNA is TGCGCCAGCAGCCGCGACCTACCTTACGAGCAGTACGTC.

The chain has TRBV11-2 and TRBJ2-6, with TRBD1 as a possible D gene (6 bases). The V end was cut by 5 bases, the J end by 2 bases, with 19 bases between. Germline CDR1 and CDR2: SGHAT and FQNNGV. The CDR3 covers 18 residues. This CDR3 reads CASSGRGLVRAGANVLTF. CDR3 DNA: TGTGCCAGCAGCGGCAGGGGCCTTGTCCGGGCTGGGGCCAACGTCCTGACTTTC.

V gene TRBV27 combines with J gene TRBJ1-2; D perhaps matches TRBD1 (5 bases). The CDR3 covers 13 residues. Trimming removed 7 bases at V and 8 bases at J, with 17 bases between. Per the germline V gene, CDR1 is MNHEY and CDR2 is SMNVEV (reference sequence). CDR3 region: CASTTWGGGGYTF. In DNA form, the CDR3 reads TGTGCCAGCACTACCTGGGGCGGAGGCGGCTACACCTTC.

The V gene is TRBV10-3, the J gene TRBJ2-7; D is perhaps TRBD2 (5 bases). V lost 10 bases, J lost 4 bases, and 17 bases lay in between. CDR3 length: 13 amino acids. Germline assignment: CDR1 ENHRY and CDR2 SYGVKD. Written as DNA, the CDR3 is TGTGCCACCTATCTAGCCGGAGGTTACGAGCAGTACTTC. It translates to CATYLAGGYEQYF.

Only one count was recorded for this clone. The rearrangement joins TRBV7-2 to TRBJ2-3; D gene ambiguous. Trimming stripped 3 bases from V and 3 bases from J, with 16 bases between. CDR1 SGHTA and CDR2 FQGNSA come from the germline V gene. The CDR3 runs 16 residues. CDR3: CASSLFGGFMTDTQYF. In DNA, the CDR3 is TGTGCCAGCAGCTTGTTCGGCGGTTTTATGACAGATACGCAGTATTTT.

This sequence joins TRBV27 and TRBJ2-5; weak D call: TRBD2 (5 bases). The germline CDR1 and CDR2 sequences are MNHEY and SMNVEV (reference sequence). This CDR3 region has 15 residues. V was pared by 6 bases and J by 1 base, with 15 bases between. The CDR3 reads CASSPLAGLQETQYF. CDR3 bases: TGTGCCAGCAGCCCTCTGGCGGGCCTCCAAGAGACCCAGTACTTC.

The chain couples TRBV7-9 to TRBJ2-7, with 8 bases fitting TRBD1. Germline lookup yields CDR1 SEHNR and CDR2 FQNEAQ (reference sequence). This CDR3 is 13 amino acids long. Trimming removed 4 bases from V and 5 bases from J; junction bases left unmatched: 4. CDR3 nucleotides: TGTGCCAGCAGCTCGAGACAGGGGAACGAGCAGTACTTC. It translates to CASSSRQGNEQYF.